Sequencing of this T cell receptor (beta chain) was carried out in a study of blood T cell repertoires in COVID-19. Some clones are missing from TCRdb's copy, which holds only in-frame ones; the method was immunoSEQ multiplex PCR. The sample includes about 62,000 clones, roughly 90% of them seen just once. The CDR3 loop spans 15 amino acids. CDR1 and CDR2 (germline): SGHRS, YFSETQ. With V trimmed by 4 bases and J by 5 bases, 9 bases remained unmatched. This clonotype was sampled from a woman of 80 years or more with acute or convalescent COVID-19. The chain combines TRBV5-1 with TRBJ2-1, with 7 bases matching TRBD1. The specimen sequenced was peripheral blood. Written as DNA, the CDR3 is TGCGCCAGCAGCCCATTCCCCGGGACAGACAATGAGCAGTTCTTC. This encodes CASSPFPGTDNEQFF.